These T cell receptor beta chains were read from a single sample in a study of T cell changes during pregnancy in multiple sclerosis. Produced via immunoSEQ multiplex PCR; TCRdb's table is partial and in-frame only. The sample shows over 45,000 clones, 75% to 90% of them seen only once. Sample: peripheral blood, taken after pregnancy. The receptors shown here come from a female donor with multiple sclerosis, enrolled in a pregnancy study. Each CDR3 is given with its conserved first and last residue. The D gene is left open where the match is weak. Clone size, where shown, is once, few, many, or a class for clones that have expanded.

cdr3_nt: TGTGCCAGTAGTATAGCCTGGAGGGGGCCGTTGTTTGACACCGGGGAGCTGTTTTTT; cdr3_aa: CASSIAWRGPLFDTGELFF; d_call: .; clone_size: .; v_call: TRBV19; j_call: TRBJ2-2
cdr3_nt: TGTGCCAGCTCGCCGACTTGGAACACTGAAGCTTTCTTT; cdr3_aa: CASSPTWNTEAFF; d_call: .; clone_size: .; v_call: TRBV18; j_call: TRBJ1-1
cdr3_nt: TGCGCCAGCAGCCCGAGAACTCAAGAGACCCAGTACTTC; cdr3_aa: CASSPRTQETQYF; d_call: .; clone_size: .; v_call: TRBV5-1; j_call: TRBJ2-5
cdr3_nt: TGTGCCAGCAGCACTCTCCGATACAATGAGCAGTTCTTC; cdr3_aa: CASSTLRYNEQFF; d_call: .; clone_size: .; v_call: TRBV14; j_call: TRBJ2-1
cdr3_nt: TGTGCCAGCAGTGTCAGGGGACAAAACCGCGCAAGGAACACTGAAGCTTTCTTT; cdr3_aa: CASSVRGQNRARNTEAFF; d_call: .; clone_size: .; v_call: TRBV6-1; j_call: TRBJ1-1
cdr3_nt: TGTGCCAGCAGCTTATCCGACACTGAAGCTTTCTTT; cdr3_aa: CASSLSDTEAFF; d_call: .; clone_size: .; v_call: TRBV7-9; j_call: TRBJ1-1
cdr3_nt: TGTGCCAGCTCACCACCGAAGGGGGATATAGGGTACGAGCAGTACTTC; cdr3_aa: CASSPPKGDIGYEQYF; d_call: .; clone_size: .; v_call: TRBV18; j_call: TRBJ2-7
cdr3_nt: TGTGCCAGCAGCGCAACAACAGGGTTGAACACTGAAGCTTTCTTT; cdr3_aa: CASSATTGLNTEAFF; d_call: .; clone_size: .; v_call: TRBV11-2; j_call: TRBJ1-1
cdr3_nt: TGTGCCAGCAGGGGTGGGTGGAGGACCGGGGCCAACGTCCTGACTTTC; cdr3_aa: CASRGGWRTGANVLTF; d_call: .; clone_size: .; v_call: TRBV2; j_call: TRBJ2-6
cdr3_nt: TGTGCCAGCACCCCCCCCGGGGATAGCAATCAGCCCCAGCATTTT; cdr3_aa: CASTPPGDSNQPQHF; d_call: .; clone_size: .; v_call: TRBV6-6; j_call: TRBJ1-5
cdr3_nt: TGCGCCAGCAGCCGCCCCGCGGGGGACAGGGGGCCTGGGGCCAACGTCCTGACTTTC; cdr3_aa: CASSRPAGDRGPGANVLTF; d_call: TRBD1; clone_size: .; v_call: TRBV4-1; j_call: TRBJ2-6
cdr3_nt: TGTGCCAGCAGCTTAGGACAGGGATATGCCAATGAGCAGTTCTTC; cdr3_aa: CASSLGQGYANEQFF; d_call: TRBD1; clone_size: once; v_call: TRBV7-9; j_call: TRBJ2-1
cdr3_nt: TGTGCCAGCCTTTCGTTTGGGGAGTGGAACACTGAAGCTTTCTTT; cdr3_aa: CASLSFGEWNTEAFF; d_call: .; clone_size: .; v_call: TRBV6-5; j_call: TRBJ1-1
cdr3_nt: TGTGCCAGTAGTATGCGTGTCACCGGGGAGCTGTTTTTT; cdr3_aa: CASSMRVTGELFF; d_call: .; clone_size: .; v_call: TRBV19; j_call: TRBJ2-2
cdr3_nt: TGTGCCAGCAGTTTAGGGGCTAGCGGGGCCCGAGACACAGATACGCAGTATTTT; cdr3_aa: CASSLGASGARDTDTQYF; d_call: TRBD2; clone_size: .; v_call: TRBV27; j_call: TRBJ2-3
cdr3_nt: TGTGCCAGCAGCTCCTACGGCACTGAAGCTTTCTTT; cdr3_aa: CASSSYGTEAFF; d_call: .; clone_size: .; v_call: TRBV7-9; j_call: TRBJ1-1
cdr3_nt: TGTGCCAGCAGCTTAGTTGGGGGGACTTACAATGAGCAGTTCTTC; cdr3_aa: CASSLVGGTYNEQFF; d_call: .; clone_size: .; v_call: TRBV5-4; j_call: TRBJ2-1
cdr3_nt: TGTGCCAGCAGTCTAGCGGGCTTCTACGAGCAGTACTTC; cdr3_aa: CASSLAGFYEQYF; d_call: TRBD2; clone_size: .; v_call: TRBV28; j_call: TRBJ2-7
cdr3_nt: TGTGCCAGCAGTGAAGGCGGGGGCCCTTCCTACGAGCAGTACTTC; cdr3_aa: CASSEGGGPSYEQYF; d_call: .; clone_size: .; v_call: TRBV6-1; j_call: TRBJ2-7
cdr3_nt: TGTGCCAGCAGCACCGGACTAGCGGGGAACACAGATACGCAGTATTTT; cdr3_aa: CASSTGLAGNTDTQYF; d_call: TRBD2; clone_size: .; v_call: TRBV5-6; j_call: TRBJ2-3
cdr3_nt: TGTGCCAGCAGTCGACTAGCGGGGGGGCCAGATACGCAGTATTTT; cdr3_aa: CASSRLAGGPDTQYF; d_call: TRBD2; clone_size: once; v_call: TRBV6-4; j_call: TRBJ2-3
cdr3_nt: TGCAGCGCGCTACGGGGGACACCCTTTGGGGGGGAGTTGTTTTTT; cdr3_aa: CSALRGTPFGGELFF; d_call: .; clone_size: .; v_call: TRBV29-1; j_call: TRBJ2-2
cdr3_nt: TGTGCCACCAGCACCGGGACTCTTCTGGGTGAGCAGTTCTTC; cdr3_aa: CATSTGTLLGEQFF; d_call: .; clone_size: .; v_call: TRBV15; j_call: TRBJ2-1
cdr3_nt: TGTGCCAGCAGTGACTCGGAGGGCGGCGAGCAGTTCTTC; cdr3_aa: CASSDSEGGEQFF; d_call: .; clone_size: .; v_call: TRBV6-4; j_call: TRBJ2-1
cdr3_nt: TGCGCCAGCAGCCTGTTAATTTTCCCGGGACAGGCGAACACTGAAGCTTTCTTT; cdr3_aa: CASSLLIFPGQANTEAFF; d_call: TRBD1; clone_size: .; v_call: TRBV4-3; j_call: TRBJ1-1
cdr3_nt: TGTGCCAGCAGCAGGTCGGGGGGGGCGGACACAGATACGCAGTATTTT; cdr3_aa: CASSRSGGADTDTQYF; d_call: TRBD2; clone_size: .; v_call: TRBV7-8; j_call: TRBJ2-3
cdr3_nt: TGTGCCAGCAGAGGGGGGGCGAACTCACCCCTCCACTTT; cdr3_aa: CASRGGANSPLHF; d_call: .; clone_size: .; v_call: TRBV6-6; j_call: TRBJ1-6
cdr3_nt: TGTGCCAGCAGCTTCAGCGGCACAGATACGCAGTATTTT; cdr3_aa: CASSFSGTDTQYF; d_call: .; clone_size: .; v_call: TRBV7-9; j_call: TRBJ2-3
cdr3_nt: TGTGCCAGCAGTCTCCTCGGCTCTGGAAACACCATATATTTT; cdr3_aa: CASSLLGSGNTIYF; d_call: .; clone_size: .; v_call: TRBV6-6; j_call: TRBJ1-3
cdr3_nt: TGTGCCAGCAGCCAGGACAGGTACTCCTACGAGCAGTACTTC; cdr3_aa: CASSQDRYSYEQYF; d_call: TRBD1; clone_size: .; v_call: TRBV5-4; j_call: TRBJ2-7
cdr3_nt: TGTGCCAGCAGCTCTACAGGGGGCGGCTACTATGGCTACACCTTC; cdr3_aa: CASSSTGGGYYGYTF; d_call: TRBD1; clone_size: once; v_call: TRBV7-9; j_call: TRBJ1-2
cdr3_nt: TGTGCCAGCAGCTTCCAGACAGGCCTCCAAGAGACCCAGTACTTC; cdr3_aa: CASSFQTGLQETQYF; d_call: .; clone_size: once; v_call: TRBV7-2; j_call: TRBJ2-5
cdr3_nt: TGCGCCAGCAGCTTCGTCTTAGATGAGCAGTTCTTC; cdr3_aa: CASSFVLDEQFF; d_call: .; clone_size: .; v_call: TRBV5-1; j_call: TRBJ2-1